The 10 T cell receptor beta chains listed next were all sequenced from one sample in a study of blood T cell repertoires in COVID-19. The assay was immunoSEQ multiplex PCR, and TCRdb's table has in-frame clones only and misses some. The table shows nearly 110,000 clones, with about four fifths occurring only once. Sequencing was performed on peripheral blood. These receptor sequences come from a man between 65 and 79 years old with acute or convalescent COVID-19.

This rearrangement joins TRBV5-1 to TRBJ1-2; D is unclear. Per germline, CDR1 SGHRS and CDR2 YFSETQ. Deletions cut 0 bases from V and 1 base from J, with 7 bases between. This CDR3 region has 14 residues. As DNA, the CDR3 is TGCGCCAGCAGCTTGGCAGTTTATAACTATGGCTACACCTTC. Encoded protein: CASSLAVYNYGYTF.

This chain links TRBV5-1 with TRBJ2-5; 12 positions agree with TRBD1. Looked up from germline, CDR1 is SGHRS and CDR2 is YFSETQ. V trimming: 4 bases; J trimming: 5 bases; junction bases outside the gene matches: 9. CDR3 length: 16 residues. The CDR3 protein is CASSASGTGGWETQYF. The CDR3 nucleotides read TGCGCCAGCAGCGCGTCCGGGACAGGGGGCTGGGAGACCCAGTACTTC.

The V gene is TRBV5-6, the J gene TRBJ1-2; weak D call: TRBD1 (5 bases). Germline values: CDR1 SGHDT, CDR2 YYEEEE. The CDR3 consists of 14 residues. The germline V and J ends were trimmed by 3 bases and 7 bases, with 16 bases remaining between them. CDR3 amino acids: CASSSPGLGGGYTF. CDR3 bases: TGTGCCAGCAGCTCCCCAGGGTTAGGTGGTGGCTACACCTTC.

This rearrangement joins TRBV29-1 to TRBJ2-7; D is possibly TRBD2 (7 bases). From germline, CDR1 is SQVTM and CDR2 ANQGSEA. V was pared by 4 bases and J by 7 bases, with 20 bases between. This CDR3 is built from 14 residues. In DNA, the CDR3 is TGCAGCGTTGCGGGGGGCGGACCCGCTTGGGAGCAGTACTTC. It yields the protein CSVAGGGPAWEQYF.

The genes are TRBV11-2 and TRBJ2-1, with D possibly TRBD1 on 6 matching bases. The V and J ends lost 2 bases and 5 bases respectively, with 7 bases between them. Germline CDR1 is SGHAT and CDR2 is FQNNGV. The CDR3 has 13 residues. This CDR3 reads CASSLQGNNEQFF. The CDR3 coding sequence is TGTGCCAGCAGCTTACAGGGGAACAATGAGCAGTTCTTC.

This chain uses TRBV7-2 with TRBJ1-1; TRBD1 is a possible D gene (5 bases). Germline V gene lookup returns CDR1 SGHTA and CDR2 FQGNSA. This CDR3 has 14 residues. V was trimmed by 1 base and J by 3 bases, leaving 9 bases between them. CDR3 protein: CASSLVGGDTEAFF. CDR3 DNA sequence: TGTGCCAGCAGCTTAGTTGGGGGGGACACTGAAGCTTTCTTT.

This clone was recorded a few times. J is TRBJ1-1 and V is TRBV5-4, with 10 bases aligning to TRBD1. CDR3 length: 16 amino acids. Germline V gene sequence: CDR1 SGHNT, CDR2 YYREEE (reference sequence). The trim removed 4 bases at V and 1 base at J, leaving 7 bases unmatched. The CDR3 DNA sequence: TGTGCCAGCAGCACCCGGGACAGGGGATCGAACACTGAAGCTTTCTTT. Amino acid sequence: CASSTRDRGSNTEAFF. Filled out from reference TRBV5-4 and TRBJ1-1, the complete variable domain reads ETGVTQSPTHLIKTRGQQVTLRCSSQSGHNTVSWYQQALGQGPQFIFQYYREEENGRGNFPPRFSGLQFPNYSSELNVNALELDDSALYLCASSTRDRGSNTEAFFGQGTRLTVV.

The CDR3 DNA sequence: TGTGCCAGCATACCACAGGGCACCTATGGCTACACCTTC. Protein sequence: CASIPQGTYGYTF. This chain links TRBV2 with TRBJ1-2, with D maybe TRBD1 (6 bases). V was trimmed by 7 bases and J by 4 bases, leaving 13 bases between them. Looked up from germline, CDR1 is SNHLY and CDR2 is FYNNEI. The CDR3 spans 13 residues.

V usage is TRBV4-2 and J usage is TRBJ2-3; tentative D call: TRBD1 (6 bases). Trimming removed 4 bases from V and 2 bases from J, with 10 bases in between. Germline CDR1 LGHNA, CDR2 YNFKEQ. The CDR3 runs to 14 residues. The CDR3 region has the DNA TGTGCCAGCAGCCCCGGACAGATCACAGATACGCAGTATTTT. Its translation: CASSPGQITDTQYF.

This clone showed up just once. The rearrangement uses TRBV7-9 and TRBJ2-3, with a weak D call TRBD2 (6 bases). This CDR3 contains 15 residues. Trimming left V 5 bases short and J 2 bases short, with 14 bases between. Germline values: CDR1 SEHNR, CDR2 FQNEAQ (reference sequence). CDR3 residues: CASSLLAGSTDTQYF. The CDR3 DNA reads as TGTGCCAGCAGCCTCCTGGCGGGGTCCACAGATACGCAGTATTTT.